Listed here are 26 T cell receptor beta chains from one sample, sequenced in a study of blood T cell repertoires in COVID-19. Sequencing was performed with immunoSEQ multiplex PCR; in TCRdb, only in-frame clones are kept and a portion is missing. The profile covers roughly 38,000 clones, with around 80% appearing a single time and over 8% taken by the ten largest. The sample taken for sequencing was peripheral blood. The receptors were gathered from a man aged 55 to 70 in a cohort sampled during active COVID-19.

V is TRBV24-1 and J is TRBJ1-5, with D maybe TRBD1 (6 bases). With 4 bases removed from V and 7 bases from J, the gap between germline ends came to 10 bases. Germline V gene lookup returns CDR1 KGHDR and CDR2 SFDVKD. The length of the CDR3 is 13 residues. CDR3: CATSDYRAQPQHF. The CDR3 bases are TGTGCCACCAGTGACTACAGGGCACAGCCCCAGCATTTT.

The genes are TRBV5-4 and TRBJ1-1; a possible D gene is TRBD1 (6 bases). The V and J ends lost 2 bases and 4 bases respectively, with 21 bases between them. The CDR3 contains 17 residues. Per germline, CDR1 SGHNT and CDR2 YYREEE (reference sequence). CDR3 protein: CASSFTKLQGFGTEAFF. For the CDR3, the DNA is TGTGCCAGCAGCTTCACAAAATTACAGGGATTTGGCACTGAAGCTTTCTTT.

This rearrangement joins TRBV18 to TRBJ1-5, with a weak D call TRBD1 (5 bases). CDR3 length: 12 residues. Germline-derived CDR1 and CDR2 are KGHSH and LQKENI. Trimming took off 2 bases at V and 7 bases at J, with 6 bases between the two ends. The CDR3 DNA reads TGTGCCAGCTCACCAGGGGCCCAGCCCCAGCATTTT. Translated: CASSPGAQPQHF.

This clone has just one count. The V call is TRBV7-2, the J call TRBJ2-1; D unresolved. Germline V gene lookup returns CDR1 SGHTA and CDR2 FQGNSA. Between the trimmed V and J ends, which lost 1 base and 3 bases, there was a span of 4 bases. This CDR3 has 13 residues. The CDR3 loop is CASSLDYYNEQFF. For the CDR3, the DNA is TGTGCCAGCAGCTTAGACTACTACAATGAGCAGTTCTTC. The complete variable domain, with remaining parts taken from reference TRBV7-2 and TRBJ2-1, reads GAGVSQSPSNKVTEKGKDVELRCDPISGHTALYWYRQSLGQGLEFLIYFQGNSAPDKSGLPSDRFSAERTGGSVSTLTIQRTQQEDSAVYLCASSLDYYNEQFFGPGTRLTVL.

The chain is built from TRBV6-2 or TRBV6-3 and TRBJ2-5; 9 bases fit TRBD1. Germline CDR1 reads MNHEY; CDR2 reads SVGEGT. The CDR3 runs to 13 residues. Losses at the gene ends were 6 bases for V and 6 bases for J; bases not matched to a gene: 5. For the CDR3, the DNA is TGTGCCAGCAGCTCTGGACAGGGGAAGACCCAGTACTTC. Its protein product is CASSSGQGKTQYF.

This chain connects TRBV27 to TRBJ1-1; D perhaps matches TRBD1 (5 bases). The CDR3 covers 14 residues. V was shortened by 2 bases and J by 1 base, with 8 bases between the two germline ends. Germline V lookup: CDR1 MNHEY, CDR2 SMNVEV (reference sequence). The chain's CDR3 is CASSLRQPNTEAFF. CDR3 nucleotide sequence: TGTGCCAGCAGTTTAAGACAGCCGAACACTGAAGCTTTCTTT.

V is TRBV5-4 and J is TRBJ1-5; perhaps TRBD1 as D (5 bases). V lost 4 bases and J 1 base, leaving 9 bases between the germline ends. This CDR3 is built from 14 residues. Germline-derived CDR1 and CDR2 are SGHNT and YYREEE (reference sequence). This chain's CDR3 is CASSRGGSNQPQHF. CDR3 nucleotide sequence: TGTGCCAGCAGCCGGGGGGGGAGCAATCAGCCCCAGCATTTT. The whole variable domain, remainder taken from reference TRBV5-4 and TRBJ1-5, is ETGVTQSPTHLIKTRGQQVTLRCSSQSGHNTVSWYQQALGQGPQFIFQYYREEENGRGNFPPRFSGLQFPNYSSELNVNALELDDSALYLCASSRGGSNQPQHFGDGTRLSIL.

The V and J genes are TRBV10-1 and TRBJ1-1; 9 nucleotides match TRBD1. The CDR3 sequence is 15 residues long. J was trimmed by 5 bases and V by 6 bases; bases with no gene match: 10. Germline loops: CDR1 WNHNN, CDR2 SYGVQD (reference sequence). The CDR3 DNA reads as TGCGCCAGCAGCGGTACAGGGGGCTCGGGAACTGAAGCTTTCTTT. Translated: CASSGTGGSGTEAFF.

The genes are TRBV4-1 and TRBJ2-5; the D gene is possibly TRBD2 (5 bases). The CDR3 runs 16 residues. V was trimmed by 1 base and J by 4 bases, leaving 16 bases between them. Germline-derived CDR1 and CDR2 are MGHRA and YSYEKL. The DNA of the CDR3 is TGCGCCAGCAGCCAAGGGATAGGCCCAGGAGGAGAGACCCAGTACTTC. Protein product: CASSQGIGPGGETQYF.

J is TRBJ2-1 and V is TRBV7-9, with 9 bases that match TRBD2. Germline CDR1 and CDR2: SEHNR and FQNEAQ (reference sequence). Losses at the gene ends were 2 bases for V and 8 bases for J; bases not matched to a gene: 16. The CDR3 has 18 residues. The DNA for the CDR3 is TGTGCCAGCAGCTTACCCCTGAGGCTAGCGGGACGAGTAGATGAGCAGTTCTTC. Protein sequence: CASSLPLRLAGRVDEQFF.

The chain combines TRBV5-1 with TRBJ2-3, with 13 bases aligning to TRBD2. With 4 bases clipped from V and 1 base from J, the junction kept 6 bases outside the gene matches. The CDR3 runs 17 residues. Per the germline V gene, CDR1 is SGHRS and CDR2 is YFSETQ. This CDR3 reads CASSPGLAGIRTDTQYF. CDR3 nucleotide sequence: TGCGCCAGCAGCCCGGGACTAGCGGGAATCCGCACAGATACGCAGTATTTT.

The gene calls are TRBV4-1 and TRBJ2-1; D might be TRBD1 (7 bases). Germline V lookup: CDR1 MGHRA, CDR2 YSYEKL. This CDR3 spans 17 amino acids. The germline V and J ends were trimmed by 1 base and 4 bases, with 17 bases remaining between them. CDR3 protein: CASSQGPARGVYNEQFF. CDR3 in DNA: TGCGCCAGCAGCCAAGGCCCCGCCAGGGGGGTATACAATGAGCAGTTCTTC.

The chain recombines TRBV5-6 with TRBJ1-1; maybe TRBD1 (5 bases). The ends were cut back, 8 bases at V and 8 bases at J, with 16 bases in the middle. Germline assignment: CDR1 SGHDT and CDR2 YYEEEE. The CDR3 is 12 amino acids. CDR3: CASWTWGAEAFF. As DNA, the CDR3 is TGTGCCAGTTGGACCTGGGGCGCGGAAGCTTTCTTT.

The CDR3 nucleotides read TGTGCCAGTAGTCCCCGGCGAGGGACTGACACCGGGGAGCTGTTTTTT. This translates into CASSPRRGTDTGELFF. This chain connects TRBV19 to TRBJ2-2, with D perhaps TRBD2 (6 bases). Per the germline V gene, CDR1 is LNHDA and CDR2 is SQIVND (reference sequence). V was pared by 5 bases and J by 3 bases, with 16 bases between. The CDR3 loop spans 16 amino acids.

The V and J genes are TRBV28 and TRBJ1-2; 8 nucleotides agree with TRBD1. CDR1 MDHEN and CDR2 SYDVKM come from the germline V gene. J was trimmed by 8 bases and V by 6 bases; bases with no gene match: 11. The CDR3 runs 14 residues. CDR3 nucleotide sequence: TGTGCCAGCAGAAAACAGGGGGTGAAAGCGGGCTACACCTTC. Amino acid sequence: CASRKQGVKAGYTF.

The chain combines TRBV5-1 with TRBJ2-5, with D possibly TRBD1 on 6 matching bases. This CDR3 contains 15 residues. Germline V CDR1 and CDR2: SGHRS, YFSETQ. The V gene lost 4 bases and the J gene lost 1 base, with 14 bases spanning the gap. The DNA of the CDR3 is TGCGCCAGCAGCACGCAAACAGGGCTCCAAGAGACCCAGTACTTC. This gives the protein CASSTQTGLQETQYF.

This clone was recorded once. The chain carries TRBV6-5 and TRBJ1-1; tentative D call: TRBD1 (5 bases). The CDR3 covers 14 residues. V lost 5 bases and J lost 3, with 13 bases in between. Germline values: CDR1 MNHEY, CDR2 SVGAGI. Here the CDR3 DNA reads TGTGCCAGCAGTCCACAGGCCTGGGACACTGAAGCTTTCTTT. Protein sequence: CASSPQAWDTEAFF.

The V gene is TRBV7-9, the J gene TRBJ2-1; maybe TRBD1 (5 bases). Germline-derived CDR1 and CDR2 are SEHNR and FQNEAQ (reference sequence). This CDR3 contains 16 residues. V lost 5 bases and J 8 bases, leaving 22 bases between the germline ends. CDR3 nucleotides: TGTGCCAGCAGCGAGGCTTGGGGCAGGCCCTCCTATGAGCAGTTCTTC. It codes for CASSEAWGRPSYEQFF.

The chain couples TRBV30 to TRBJ1-2; possible D gene TRBD1, 5 bases. V lost 0 bases, J lost 3 bases, and 17 bases lay in between. The CDR3 totals 16 residues. Germline CDR1 and CDR2: GTSNPN and SVGIG (reference sequence). The CDR3 loop is CAWSVQFHARDYGYTF. In nucleotides, the CDR3 is TGTGCCTGGAGTGTACAGTTCCACGCCAGGGACTATGGCTACACCTTC.

This clone was seen only a few times. The gene calls are TRBV29-1 and TRBJ2-5; the D is unclear. The CDR3 covers 12 residues. V was clipped by 8 bases and J by 2 bases, with 12 bases between them. Germline V CDR1 and CDR2: SQVTM, ANQGSEA. DNA of the CDR3: TGCAGCCTCGGTGAGTCGCAAGAGACCCAGTACTTC. Protein product: CSLGESQETQYF.

The CDR3 sequence is CASSWALGGGYEQYF. DNA for the CDR3: TGTGCCAGCAGCTGGGCTCTAGGGGGCGGCTACGAGCAGTACTTC. The V gene is TRBV5-5, the J gene TRBJ2-7; 7 bases line up with TRBD1. CDR3 length: 15 amino acids. The V gene end was trimmed by 3 bases and the J gene end by 3 bases; junction bases not matched to a gene: 9. Germline assignment: CDR1 SGHKS and CDR2 YYEKEE (reference sequence).

The rearrangement links TRBV11-1 to TRBJ2-7, with D tentatively TRBD2 (5 bases). Germline CDR1 SGHAT, CDR2 FQDESV (reference sequence). V lost 5 bases, J lost 9 bases, and 26 bases lay in between. CDR3 length: 16 amino acids. CDR3 protein: CASSPWTGRGFAGQYF. The DNA of the CDR3 is TGTGCCAGCAGCCCCTGGACCGGACGGGGTTTTGCGGGGCAGTACTTC.

This chain connects TRBV6-2 or TRBV6-3 to TRBJ2-7; TRBD1 is a possible D gene (7 bases). The CDR3 is made up of 14 amino acids. In germline, CDR1 is MNHEY, CDR2 SVGEGT. V dropped 3 bases and J dropped 3 bases, with 12 bases sitting between them. CDR3 sequence (DNA): TGTGCCAGCAGTTATTACAGGGGAGGCTACGAGCAGTACTTC. Protein sequence: CASSYYRGGYEQYF.

The chain has TRBV7-9 and TRBJ1-3, with TRBD1 matching 7 bases. J was trimmed by 3 bases and V by 5 bases; bases with no gene match: 7. Looked up from germline, CDR1 is SEHNR and CDR2 is FQNEAQ (reference sequence). CDR3 length: 15 residues. The CDR3 DNA is TGTGCCAGCAGCGCAACCCGGGACAGTGGAAACACCATATATTTT. Encoded protein: CASSATRDSGNTIYF.

This CDR3 is CASLRAEGRKETQYF. The CDR3 DNA reads as TGTGCCAGCCTCCGGGCGGAGGGGAGGAAAGAGACCCAGTACTTC. V and J are TRBV7-9 and TRBJ2-5; possible D gene TRBD2, 6 bases. V was pared by 8 bases and J by 3 bases, with 19 bases between. The CDR3 is made up of 15 amino acids. In germline, CDR1 is SEHNR, CDR2 FQNEAQ (reference sequence).

This rearrangement joins TRBV14 to TRBJ2-5; D call uncertain. The CDR3 runs 21 residues. Trimming shortened V by 1 base and J by 0 bases, and 27 bases separated the two germline ends. Germline assignment: CDR1 SGHDN and CDR2 FVKESK. The CDR3 spells CASSQVVGQVGIFMYQETQYF. CDR3 nucleotide sequence: TGTGCCAGCAGCCAAGTGGTAGGCCAGGTCGGAATCTTCATGTACCAAGAGACCCAGTACTTC.